These 14 T cell receptor beta chains came from one sample sequenced in a study of cytomegalovirus exposure and HLA in healthy donors. Vbeta (60) and Jbeta (13) primers were used in the PCR. Produced via immunoSEQ multiplex PCR; TCRdb's table is partial and in-frame only. Among under 150,000 clones listed, 85% were seen once. The sample comprised PBMCs. Every receptor here comes from a woman in her 30s in good health and CMV-seropositive.

CDR3 protein: CASSLVVRNTEAFF. CDR3 nucleotides: TGTGCCAGCAGCTTAGTGGTCAGAAACACTGAAGCTTTCTTT. The chain recombines TRBV11-2 with TRBJ1-1; no firm D call. The V and J ends lost 1 base and 2 bases respectively, with 8 bases between them. This CDR3 is 14 amino acids long. From germline, CDR1 is SGHAT and CDR2 FQNNGV. Filled out from reference TRBV11-2 and TRBJ1-1, the complete variable domain reads EAGVAQSPRYKIIEKRQSVAFWCNPISGHATLYWYQQILGQGPKLLIQFQNNGVVDDSQLPKDRFSAERLKGVDSTLKIQPAKLEDSAVYLCASSLVVRNTEAFFGQGTRLTVV.

The chain employs TRBV5-6 and TRBJ2-7; possible D gene TRBD2, 5 bases. CDR3 size: 14 residues. Germline CDR1 and CDR2: SGHDT and YYEEEE. With 3 bases removed from V and 5 bases from J, the gap between germline ends came to 15 bases. The CDR3: CASSSGLPGNEQYF. The CDR3 DNA is TGTGCCAGCAGCTCTGGTCTCCCCGGGAACGAGCAGTACTTC. The entire variable domain, with the rest obtained from reference TRBV5-6 and TRBJ2-7, is as follows: DAGVTQSPTHLIKTRGQQVTLRCSPKSGHDTVSWYQQALGQGPQFIFQYYEEEERQRGNFPDRFSGHQFPNYSSELNVNALLLGDSALYLCASSSGLPGNEQYFGPGTRLTVT.

V usage is TRBV6-6 and J usage is TRBJ2-6, with D uncertain. The V gene lost 8 bases and the J gene lost 8 bases, with 13 bases spanning the gap. Germline V gene lookup returns CDR1 MNHNY and CDR2 SVGAGI (reference sequence). The CDR3 covers 13 residues. The chain's CDR3 is CASGLGQSNVLTF. For the CDR3, the DNA is TGTGCCAGCGGGCTCGGCCAGTCCAACGTCCTGACTTTC.

This rearrangement joins TRBV2 to TRBJ2-7; D may be TRBD2 (5 bases). The V end lost 2 bases, the J end lost 0 bases, and 11 bases lay between the germline ends. Germline values: CDR1 SNHLY, CDR2 FYNNEI. CDR3 size: 15 residues. This CDR3 reads CASSENREPSYEQYF. CDR3 nucleotides: TGTGCCAGCAGTGAAAATAGGGAGCCCTCCTACGAGCAGTACTTC.

The chain combines TRBV20-1 with TRBJ1-2; unclear D gene. V shed 4 bases and J shed 2 bases, with 5 bases lying between them. Germline values: CDR1 DFQATT, CDR2 SNEGSKA (reference sequence). CDR3 length: 11 amino acids. CDR3 in DNA: TGCAGTGCTACAGTAAACTATGGCTACACCTTC. Protein: CSATVNYGYTF.

The rearrangement joins TRBV15 to TRBJ2-1; D is perhaps TRBD2 (5 bases). Per germline, CDR1 LNHNV and CDR2 YYDKDF (reference sequence). The CDR3 has 13 amino acids. The V end lost 0 bases, the J end lost 10 bases, and 10 bases lay between the germline ends. The CDR3 spells CATSRDHQREQFF. The DNA for the CDR3 is TGTGCCACCAGCAGAGATCACCAGCGGGAGCAGTTCTTC.

The genes are TRBV28 and TRBJ1-3; D gene unclear. Germline lookup yields CDR1 MDHEN and CDR2 SYDVKM. This CDR3 is 15 amino acids long. Trimming pared 3 bases from V and 1 base from J, leaving 10 bases between. CDR3 loop: CASSLSGGSGNTIYF. The CDR3 nucleotides read TGTGCCAGCAGTTTGTCGGGTGGATCTGGAAACACCATATATTTT.

CDR3: CASSRWGGETQYF. CDR3 DNA sequence: TGTGCCAGCAGCCGATGGGGGGGAGAGACCCAGTACTTC. The gene calls are TRBV7-9 and TRBJ2-5, with TRBD2 matching over 7 bases. Germline V CDR1 and CDR2: SEHNR, FQNEAQ (reference sequence). CDR3 length: 13 amino acids. Losses at the gene ends were 5 bases for V and 4 bases for J; bases not matched to a gene: 4.

The rearrangement uses TRBV18 and TRBJ2-7; the D gene is possibly TRBD1 (6 bases). V was shortened by 3 bases and J by 6 bases, with 21 bases between the two germline ends. This CDR3 comprises 16 residues. Germline lookup yields CDR1 KGHSH and CDR2 LQKENI. As DNA, the CDR3 is TGTGCCAGCTCACCGAACCGCATGAGGGTACAGGGCGAGCAGTACTTC. It is translated as CASSPNRMRVQGEQYF.

This chain uses TRBV9 with TRBJ2-7; D call uncertain. Trimming cost V 0 bases and J 4 bases, with 8 bases left between them. The CDR3 consists of 13 residues. CDR1 and CDR2 from the germline V gene are SGDLS and YYNGEE. The CDR3 coding sequence is TGTGCCAGCAGCGTAGGAAACAGATACGAGCAGTACTTC. It specifies CASSVGNRYEQYF.

The chain couples TRBV7-6 to TRBJ2-1; the match to TRBD2 covers 7 bases. Germline values: CDR1 SGHVS, CDR2 FNYEAQ. Trimming took 0 bases from V and 9 from J; bases not matched to a gene: 2. CDR3 size: 13 residues. In DNA form, the CDR3 reads TGTGCCAGCAGCTTAGCGGGCGGGGGTGAGCAGTTCTTC. It codes for CASSLAGGGEQFF.

The V gene is TRBV11-2, the J gene TRBJ1-4; weak D call: TRBD1 (5 bases). Deletions cut 1 base from V and 6 bases from J, with 12 bases between. This CDR3 contains 15 residues. CDR1 SGHAT and CDR2 FQNNGV come from the germline V gene. As DNA, the CDR3 is TGTGCCAGCAGCTTAGGGCAGGGATCTGATGAAAAACTGTTTTTT. As protein: CASSLGQGSDEKLFF. Drawing the rest from reference TRBV11-2 and TRBJ1-4, the complete variable domain is EAGVAQSPRYKIIEKRQSVAFWCNPISGHATLYWYQQILGQGPKLLIQFQNNGVVDDSQLPKDRFSAERLKGVDSTLKIQPAKLEDSAVYLCASSLGQGSDEKLFFGSGTQLSVL.

In this sample, this clone turned up once. The chain uses TRBV9 and TRBJ2-5; TRBD1 matches 7 bases. V lost 4 bases, J lost 4 bases, and 4 bases stayed unmatched. This CDR3 spans 13 amino acids. Germline CDR1 SGDLS, CDR2 YYNGEE. Here the CDR3 reads CASSLTGTETQYF. The CDR3 nucleotides are TGTGCCAGCAGCCTGACAGGGACAGAGACCCAGTACTTC.

This chain links TRBV14 with TRBJ2-2; 11 bases are a match to TRBD1. CDR3 length equals 18 residues. Germline values: CDR1 SGHDN, CDR2 FVKESK. The V segment lost 2 bases and the J segment 5 bases; nucleotides outside the gene matches: 10. The CDR3 DNA is TGTGCCAGCAGCCAAACCCTGGACAGGGGGCTGGTTACCGGGGAGCTGTTTTTT. Translated: CASSQTLDRGLVTGELFF.